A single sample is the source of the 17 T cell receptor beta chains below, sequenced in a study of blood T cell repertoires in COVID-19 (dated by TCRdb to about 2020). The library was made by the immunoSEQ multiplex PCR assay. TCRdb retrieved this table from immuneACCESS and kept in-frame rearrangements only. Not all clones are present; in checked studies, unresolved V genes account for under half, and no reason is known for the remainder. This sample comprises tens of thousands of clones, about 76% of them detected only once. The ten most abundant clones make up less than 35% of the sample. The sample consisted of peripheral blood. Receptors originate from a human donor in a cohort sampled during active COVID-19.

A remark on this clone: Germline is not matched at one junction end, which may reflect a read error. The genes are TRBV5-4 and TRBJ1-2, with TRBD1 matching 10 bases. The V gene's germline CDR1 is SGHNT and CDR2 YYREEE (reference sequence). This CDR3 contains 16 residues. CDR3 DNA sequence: TGTGCCAGCAGTCGGACAGGGGGTGTCGCTAACTATGGCCACACCTTC. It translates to CASSRTGGVANYGHTF.

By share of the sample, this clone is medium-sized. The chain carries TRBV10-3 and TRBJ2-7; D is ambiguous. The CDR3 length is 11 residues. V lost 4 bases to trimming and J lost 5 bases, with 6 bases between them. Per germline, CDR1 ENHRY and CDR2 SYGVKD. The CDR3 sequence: CAISGGNEQYF. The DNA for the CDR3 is TGTGCCATCAGTGGAGGCAACGAGCAGTACTTC.

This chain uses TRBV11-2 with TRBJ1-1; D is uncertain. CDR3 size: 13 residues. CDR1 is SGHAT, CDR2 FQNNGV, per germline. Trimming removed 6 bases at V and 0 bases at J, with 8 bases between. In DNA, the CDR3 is TGTGCCAGCAGGTATTCCTTGAACACTGAAGCTTTCTTT. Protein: CASRYSLNTEAFF.

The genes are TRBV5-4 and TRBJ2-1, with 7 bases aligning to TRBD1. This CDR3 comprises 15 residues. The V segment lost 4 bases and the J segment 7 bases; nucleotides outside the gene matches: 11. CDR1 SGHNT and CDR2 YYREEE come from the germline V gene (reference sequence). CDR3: CASSTDPGTENEQFF. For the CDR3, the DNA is TGTGCCAGCAGCACAGATCCCGGGACAGAAAATGAGCAGTTCTTC. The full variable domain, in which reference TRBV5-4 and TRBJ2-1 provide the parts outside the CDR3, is ETGVTQSPTHLIKTRGQQVTLRCSSQSGHNTVSWYQQALGQGPQFIFQYYREEENGRGNFPPRFSGLQFPNYSSELNVNALELDDSALYLCASSTDPGTENEQFFGPGTRLTVL.

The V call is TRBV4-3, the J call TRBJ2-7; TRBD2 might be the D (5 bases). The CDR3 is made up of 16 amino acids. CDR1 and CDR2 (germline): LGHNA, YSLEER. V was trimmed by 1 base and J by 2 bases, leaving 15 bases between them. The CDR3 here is CASSQGSRGTAYEQYF. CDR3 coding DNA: TGCGCCAGCAGCCAAGGCTCCCGGGGAACCGCCTACGAGCAGTACTTC.

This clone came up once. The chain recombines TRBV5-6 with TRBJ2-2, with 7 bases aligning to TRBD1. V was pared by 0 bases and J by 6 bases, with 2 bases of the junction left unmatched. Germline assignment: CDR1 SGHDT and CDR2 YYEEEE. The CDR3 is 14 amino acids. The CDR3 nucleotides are TGTGCCAGCAGCTTGGGGCAGGGGGCCGGGGAGCTGTTTTTT. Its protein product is CASSLGQGAGELFF.

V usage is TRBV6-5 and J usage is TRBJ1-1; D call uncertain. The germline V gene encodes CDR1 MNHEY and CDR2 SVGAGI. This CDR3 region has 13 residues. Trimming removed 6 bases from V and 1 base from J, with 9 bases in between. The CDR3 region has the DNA TGTGCCAGCAGATTACAAACGAACACTGAAGCTTTCTTT. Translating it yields CASRLQTNTEAFF.

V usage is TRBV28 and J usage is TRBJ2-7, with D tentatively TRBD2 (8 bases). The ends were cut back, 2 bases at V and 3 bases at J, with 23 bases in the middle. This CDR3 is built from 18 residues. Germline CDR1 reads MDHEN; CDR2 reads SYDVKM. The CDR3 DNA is TGTGCCAGCAGTTTACGGGGGGGACAGTCCTTCGCTTACTACGAGCAGTACTTC. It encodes CASSLRGGQSFAYYEQYF.

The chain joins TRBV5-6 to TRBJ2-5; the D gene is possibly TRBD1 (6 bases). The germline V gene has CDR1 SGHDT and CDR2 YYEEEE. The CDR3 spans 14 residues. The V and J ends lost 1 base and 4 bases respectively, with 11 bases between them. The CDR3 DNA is TGTGCCAGCAGCTTGTTGACAGGTGGAGAGACCCAGTACTTC. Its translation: CASSLLTGGETQYF.

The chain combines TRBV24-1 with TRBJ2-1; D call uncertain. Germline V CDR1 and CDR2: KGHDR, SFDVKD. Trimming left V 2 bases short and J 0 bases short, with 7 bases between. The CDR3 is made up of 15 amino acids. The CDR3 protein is CATSDWQRSYNEQFF. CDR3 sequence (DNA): TGTGCCACCAGTGATTGGCAGCGCTCCTACAATGAGCAGTTCTTC.

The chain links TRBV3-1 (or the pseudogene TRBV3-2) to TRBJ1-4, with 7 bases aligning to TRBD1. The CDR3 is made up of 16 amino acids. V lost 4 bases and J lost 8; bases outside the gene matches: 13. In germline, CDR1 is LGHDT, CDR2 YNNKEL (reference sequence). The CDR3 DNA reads TGTGCCAGCAGCCCGACCGGGACAGCCAGGGGCGAAAAACTGTTTTTT. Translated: CASSPTGTARGEKLFF.

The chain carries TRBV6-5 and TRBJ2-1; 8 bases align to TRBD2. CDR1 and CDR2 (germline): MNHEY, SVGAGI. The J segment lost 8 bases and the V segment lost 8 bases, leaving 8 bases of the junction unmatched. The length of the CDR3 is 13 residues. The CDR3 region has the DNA TGTGCCAGCCCCAGCGGGAGTAGGTATGAGCAGTTCTTC. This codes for CASPSGSRYEQFF.

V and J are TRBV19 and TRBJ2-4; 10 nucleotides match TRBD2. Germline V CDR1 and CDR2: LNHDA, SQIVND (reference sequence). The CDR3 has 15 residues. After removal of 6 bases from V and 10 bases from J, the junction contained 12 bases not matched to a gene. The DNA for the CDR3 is TGTGCCAGTAGGGGGTTGGAGCGGGAGGGCCGGATTCAGTACTTC. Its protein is CASRGLEREGRIQYF.

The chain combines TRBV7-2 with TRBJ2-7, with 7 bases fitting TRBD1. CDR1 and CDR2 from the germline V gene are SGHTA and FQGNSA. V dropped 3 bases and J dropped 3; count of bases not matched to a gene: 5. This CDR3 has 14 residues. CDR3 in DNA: TGTGCCAGCAGCTTGTCCAGGGGGAACTACGAGCAGTACTTC. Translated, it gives CASSLSRGNYEQYF.

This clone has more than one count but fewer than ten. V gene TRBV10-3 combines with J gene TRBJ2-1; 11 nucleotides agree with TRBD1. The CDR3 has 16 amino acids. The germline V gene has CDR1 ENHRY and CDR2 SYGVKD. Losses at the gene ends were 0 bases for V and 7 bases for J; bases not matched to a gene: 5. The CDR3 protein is CAISESDRGRWNEQFF. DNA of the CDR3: TGTGCCATCAGTGAGTCGGACAGGGGGCGCTGGAATGAGCAGTTCTTC.

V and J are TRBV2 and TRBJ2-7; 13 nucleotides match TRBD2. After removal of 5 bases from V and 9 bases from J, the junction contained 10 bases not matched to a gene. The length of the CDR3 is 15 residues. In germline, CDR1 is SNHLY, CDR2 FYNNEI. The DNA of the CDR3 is TGTGCCAGCAGTTCAACTAGCGGGAGGGGATTGGGGCAGTACTTC. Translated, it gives CASSSTSGRGLGQYF. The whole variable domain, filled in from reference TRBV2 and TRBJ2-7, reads EPEVTQTPSHQVTQMGQEVILRCVPISNHLYFYWYRQILGQKVEFLVSFYNNEISEKSEIFDDQFSVERPDGSNFTLKIRSTKLEDSAMYFCASSSTSGRGLGQYFGPGTRLTVT.

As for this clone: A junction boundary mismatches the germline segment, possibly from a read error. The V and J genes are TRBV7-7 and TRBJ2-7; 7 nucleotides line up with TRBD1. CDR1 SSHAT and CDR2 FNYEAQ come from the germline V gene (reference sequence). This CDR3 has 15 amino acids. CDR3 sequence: CASSLGSGQHYEQYF. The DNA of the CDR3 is TGTGCTAGCAGCTTAGGTTCGGGACAGCACTACGAGCAGTACTTC.